One and the same sample provided the 22 T cell receptor beta chains below, sequenced in a study of shared clonotypes between healthy human individuals. Clones were sequenced by immunoSEQ multiplex PCR, and TCRdb holds only the in-frame ones, with some missing. The table has a few million clones, approximately 94% seen once. The sample was naive CD4+ T cells sorted from blood. Subset noted: CD45RA+ positively selected. The receptors derive from a man aged 18 to 30 in good health.

V is TRBV19 and J is TRBJ1-5, with unresolved D. The germline V gene has CDR1 LNHDA and CDR2 SQIVND (reference sequence). V shed 5 bases and J shed 6 bases, with 11 bases lying between them. The CDR3 extends over 13 amino acids. DNA of the CDR3: TGTGCCAGTAGTCGAGAGAGTTTTCAGCCCCAGCATTTT. Its translation: CASSRESFQPQHF. Complete variable domain (other parts from reference TRBV19 and TRBJ1-5): DGGITQSPKYLFRKEGQNVTLSCEQNLNHDAMYWYRQDPGQGLRLIYYSQIVNDFQKGDIAEGYSVSREKKESFPLTVTSAQKNPTAFYLCASSRESFQPQHFGDGTRLSIL.

Worth noting for this clone: Other nucleotide sequences in the sample specify the same CDR3. This sequence joins TRBV19 and TRBJ2-7; 9 nucleotides align to TRBD1. V was clipped by 3 bases and J by 5 bases; unmatched bases: 5. The CDR3 has 14 residues. The V gene's germline CDR1 is LNHDA and CDR2 SQIVND (reference sequence). Here the CDR3 reads CASSIGTGLNEQYF. As DNA, the CDR3 is TGTGCCAGTAGTATCGGGACAGGGTTAAACGAGCAGTACTTC.

Remarks on this clone: This sample also contains other DNA sequences that code for the same CDR3. This sequence joins TRBV28 and TRBJ1-4, with a tentative D call TRBD1 (5 bases). Germline CDR1 is MDHEN and CDR2 is SYDVKM. This CDR3 is built from 11 residues. V dropped 6 bases and J dropped 6 bases, with 5 bases sitting between them. Here the CDR3 reads CASRGDEKLFF. The CDR3, as DNA: TGTGCCAGCAGGGGGGATGAAAAACTGTTTTTT.

The chain uses TRBV7-8 and TRBJ1-1, with D tentatively TRBD1 (6 bases). V shed 6 bases and J shed 0 bases, with 11 bases lying between them. The length of the CDR3 is 14 residues. The germline V gene encodes CDR1 SGHVS and CDR2 FQNEAQ. The CDR3 sequence: CASSKQGLNTEAFF. CDR3 DNA sequence: TGTGCCAGCAGTAAACAGGGATTGAACACTGAAGCTTTCTTT.

CDR3 residues: CASSGKRGSYNEQFF. The CDR3 bases are TGTGCCAGCAGCGGAAAGCGGGGCTCCTACAATGAGCAGTTCTTC. The genes are TRBV9 and TRBJ2-1; 7 bases agree with TRBD2. Germline V gives CDR1 SGDLS, CDR2 YYNGEE. J was trimmed by 0 bases and V by 3 bases; bases with no gene match: 3. The CDR3 has 15 residues.

The chain joins TRBV18 to TRBJ2-7, with a weak D call TRBD1 (5 bases). This CDR3 spans 14 amino acids. CDR1 is KGHSH and CDR2 is LQKENI in the germline V gene. V was shortened by 3 bases and J by 2 bases, with 11 bases between the two germline ends. CDR3 in amino acids: CASSPDSLAYEQYF. The CDR3, as DNA: TGTGCCAGCTCACCCGACAGCCTTGCCTACGAGCAGTACTTC.

The chain combines TRBV6-5 with TRBJ1-3; D remains unclear. This CDR3 has 16 amino acids. Trimming stripped 0 bases from V and 2 bases from J, with 11 bases between. The germline gives CDR1 MNHEY, CDR2 SVGAGI. CDR3 sequence: CASSYSAAATGNTIYF. The CDR3 DNA sequence: TGTGCCAGCAGTTACTCTGCAGCCGCGACTGGAAACACCATATATTTT.

V usage is TRBV4-1 and J usage is TRBJ1-3; 11 nucleotides align to TRBD1. CDR3 length: 16 amino acids. V dropped 4 bases and J dropped 4; count of bases not matched to a gene: 6. Germline V gene data show CDR1 as MGHRA and CDR2 as YSYEKL. In DNA, the CDR3 is TGCGCCAGCAGCCGATCCGGGACAGGGGGGGGAAACACCATATATTTT. Translation gives CASSRSGTGGGNTIYF.

The rearrangement links TRBV6-1 to TRBJ1-4; a possible D gene is TRBD1 (5 bases). CDR1 is MNHNS, CDR2 SASEGT, per germline. Trimming shortened V by 0 bases and J by 7 bases, and 15 bases separated the two germline ends. CDR3 length: 16 amino acids. The CDR3 bases are TGTGCCAGCAGTGAAGCTGGGACGTGGGGGGGTGAAAAACTGTTTTTT. Encoded protein: CASSEAGTWGGEKLFF.

The chain links TRBV4-3 to TRBJ1-4, with D perhaps matching TRBD1 (5 bases). The CDR3 runs 15 residues. The germline V gene encodes CDR1 LGHNA and CDR2 YSLEER. Trimming took 5 bases from V and 8 from J, leaving 18 bases between them. DNA of the CDR3: TGCGCCAGCAGCGAAACTGGGGGGAAGGGCGAAAAACTGTTTTTT. It specifies CASSETGGKGEKLFF.

CDR3 residues: CASSYAGGHEQYF. CDR3 bases: TGTGCCAGCAGCTACGCAGGGGGCCACGAGCAGTACTTC. The chain combines TRBV5-5 with TRBJ2-7; TRBD1 agrees at 8 bases. The CDR3 extends over 13 amino acids. Germline V gene sequence: CDR1 SGHKS, CDR2 YYEKEE (reference sequence). V gave up 3 bases and J gave up 5 bases; unmatched junction bases: 4. Full variable domain (missing parts from reference TRBV5-5 and TRBJ2-7): DAGVTQSPTHLIKTRGQQVTLRCSPISGHKSVSWYQQVLGQGPQFIFQYYEKEERGRGNFPDRFSARQFPNYSSELNVNALLLGDSALYLCASSYAGGHEQYFGPGTRLTVT.

The V gene is TRBV18, the J gene TRBJ1-4, with D possibly TRBD1 on 6 matching bases. V was clipped by 1 base and J by 7 bases, with 13 bases between them. Germline lookup yields CDR1 KGHSH and CDR2 LQKENI. The CDR3 totals 15 residues. The CDR3 spells CASSPRGGTGEKLFF. CDR3 DNA sequence: TGTGCCAGCTCACCACGGGGGGGCACGGGTGAAAAACTGTTTTTT. Using reference TRBV18 and TRBJ1-4 for the parts outside the CDR3, the full variable domain is NAGVMQNPRHLVRRRGQEARLRCSPMKGHSHVYWYRQLPEEGLKFMVYLQKENIIDESGMPKERFSAEFPKEGPSILRIQQVVRGDSAAYFCASSPRGGTGEKLFFGSGTQLSVL.

A remark on this clone: The sample holds other DNA sequences that translate to the same CDR3. The chain has TRBV6-5 and TRBJ1-1; TRBD1 is a possible D gene (5 bases). The CDR3 runs to 13 residues. V was clipped by 7 bases and J by 1 base, with 10 bases between them. Germline loops: CDR1 MNHEY, CDR2 SVGAGI. In DNA, the CDR3 is TGTGCCAGCACCACGACAGCGAACACTGAAGCTTTCTTT. Encoded protein: CASTTTANTEAFF.

This clone occurred once. J is TRBJ2-3 and V is TRBV30, with 11 nucleotides matching TRBD2. The CDR3 runs to 19 residues. V shed 0 bases, J shed 5 bases, and the junction held 16 bases outside the gene matches. Germline CDR1 and CDR2: GTSNPN and SVGIG (reference sequence). The CDR3 loop is CAWSVRNILAGADRDTQYF. Here the CDR3 DNA reads TGTGCCTGGAGTGTACGAAATATACTAGCGGGGGCCGACCGAGATACGCAGTATTTT.

The CDR3 is CASSYFGRPNTGELFF. CDR3 DNA: TGTGCCAGCAGTTACTTTGGCAGGCCGAACACCGGGGAGCTGTTTTTT. The chain joins TRBV6-5 to TRBJ2-2, with unresolved D. The CDR3 runs to 16 residues. Germline CDR1 is MNHEY and CDR2 is SVGAGI. Trimming removed 1 base at V and 0 bases at J, with 9 bases between.

In regard to this clone: The sample carries other DNA sequences with the same CDR3. The V call is TRBV9, the J call TRBJ1-6, with D possibly being TRBD1 (5 bases). The CDR3 consists of 14 residues. Germline V gene lookup returns CDR1 SGDLS and CDR2 YYNGEE. Deletions cut 0 bases from V and 7 bases from J, with 8 bases between. The CDR3 nucleotides are TGTGCCAGCAGCGTAGGGGGGGACAATTCACCCCTCCACTTT. Its translation: CASSVGGDNSPLHF. The whole variable domain, filled in from reference TRBV9 and TRBJ1-6, reads DSGVTQTPKHLITATGQRVTLRCSPRSGDLSVYWYQQSLDQGLQFLIQYYNGEERAKGNILERFSAQQFPDLHSELNLSSLELGDSALYFCASSVGGDNSPLHFGNGTRLTVT.

J is TRBJ2-4 and V is TRBV7-2; D unclear. The CDR3 is 13 residues long. The V gene's germline CDR1 is SGHTA and CDR2 FQGNSA. The V and J ends lost 5 bases and 6 bases respectively, with 11 bases between them. The DNA of the CDR3 is TGTGCCAGCAGCGGCCACGGCCGAAACATTCAGTACTTC. It is translated as CASSGHGRNIQYF.

The J gene is TRBJ2-2, the V gene TRBV27; possibly TRBD1 for D (7 bases). This CDR3 contains 17 residues. CDR1 and CDR2 from the germline V gene are MNHEY and SMNVEV (reference sequence). The germline V and J ends were trimmed by 4 bases and 4 bases, with 19 bases remaining between them. CDR3 DNA: TGTGCCAGCAGTTCGGACTACAGGGGAATAGGCACCGGGGAGCTGTTTTTT. This codes for CASSSDYRGIGTGELFF.

V is TRBV28 and J is TRBJ1-2; D perhaps matches TRBD1 (6 bases). Germline V lookup: CDR1 MDHEN, CDR2 SYDVKM. V gave up 10 bases and J gave up 6 bases, with 24 bases separating them. The CDR3 loop spans 15 amino acids. This chain's CDR3 is CATTEGGPRGDGYTF. The DNA of the CDR3 is TGTGCCACCACGGAGGGGGGCCCAAGGGGGGATGGCTACACCTTC.

CDR3 protein: CASSLATGGAGYEQYF. The CDR3 DNA reads TGCGCCAGCAGCCTCGCCACAGGGGGCGCGGGGTACGAGCAGTACTTC. The chain employs TRBV5-1 and TRBJ2-7, with 9 bases fitting TRBD1. Germline values: CDR1 SGHRS, CDR2 YFSETQ. The CDR3 is 16 residues long. V shed 4 bases, J shed 4 bases, and the junction held 12 bases outside the gene matches.

The chain uses TRBV5-1 and TRBJ1-1, with a tentative D call TRBD1 (5 bases). The CDR3 covers 15 residues. Trimming cost V 0 bases and J 4 bases, with 13 bases left between them. CDR1 is SGHRS and CDR2 is YFSETQ in the germline V gene. The DNA for the CDR3 is TGCGCCAGCAGCTTGGATGAGGGGTCGAGCACTGAAGCTTTCTTT. Translated: CASSLDEGSSTEAFF.

V usage is TRBV18 and J usage is TRBJ1-5; the D is unclear. In germline, CDR1 is KGHSH, CDR2 LQKENI. This CDR3 region has 21 residues. Between the trimmed V and J ends, which lost 2 bases and 0 bases, there was a span of 26 bases. The CDR3 region is CASSPLSRTATMGYSNQPQHF. Written as DNA, the CDR3 is TGTGCCAGCTCACCATTAAGTAGGACCGCGACGATGGGATATAGCAATCAGCCCCAGCATTTT. Combining the CDR3 with reference TRBV18 and TRBJ1-5 gives the whole variable domain NAGVMQNPRHLVRRRGQEARLRCSPMKGHSHVYWYRQLPEEGLKFMVYLQKENIIDESGMPKERFSAEFPKEGPSILRIQQVVRGDSAAYFCASSPLSRTATMGYSNQPQHFGDGTRLSIL.